This T cell receptor (beta chain) was documented in a study of shared clonotypes between healthy human individuals. The method was immunoSEQ multiplex PCR; TCRdb's version includes in-frame clones alone and lacks a portion of them. The sample lists 2,100,000 or so clones; approximately 94% were seen once. CDR1 is ENHRY, CDR2 SYGVKD, per germline. V gave up 4 bases and J gave up 10 bases; unmatched junction bases: 23. CDR3 size: 18 residues. This sequence joins TRBV10-3 and TRBJ2-3; 7 bases are shared with TRBD1. The clonotype was recovered from a young man in good health. The sample taken for sequencing was naive CD4+ T cells sorted from blood. Subset in this sample: CD45RA+ positively selected. The CDR3 loop reads CAISGQGISSGEVGAQYF. In DNA, the CDR3 is TGTGCCATCAGTGGACAGGGAATCTCCAGTGGTGAAGTAGGAGCGCAGTATTTT.